This T cell receptor (beta chain) was recovered during a study of cytomegalovirus exposure and HLA in healthy donors. On the study more broadly: Samples from HLA-typed donors yielded about 85 million unique TCRs in an early data release. Study findings and constraints: Three chains tied to CMV proved CMV antigen-specific in vitro. Among TCR sequences, most were rare, though some public TCRs appeared in many donors.

Though probably carrying unrecorded immune exposures, donors were nominally healthy at sampling. The V end was cut by 3 bases, the J end by 5 bases, with 11 bases between. Germline values: CDR1 GTSNPN, CDR2 SVGIG (reference sequence). CDR3 length: 13 residues. The PCR used 60 Vbeta and 13 Jbeta primers. Only in-frame clones appear in the TCRdb table, and some are missing; sequencing was by immunoSEQ multiplex PCR. The table shows 90,000 to 150,000 clones, with 65% to 75% occurring only once. On this clone itself: Its antigen is not identified.

The chain carries TRBV30 and TRBJ2-1, with a possible D match to TRBD2 (5 bases). Sequencing was performed on PBMCs. The receptor's source is a woman in her forties or fifties in good health and CMV-seropositive. This CDR3 is CAWSGGRDNEQFF. The CDR3 region has the DNA TGTGCCTGGAGCGGAGGACGGGACAATGAGCAGTTCTTC.